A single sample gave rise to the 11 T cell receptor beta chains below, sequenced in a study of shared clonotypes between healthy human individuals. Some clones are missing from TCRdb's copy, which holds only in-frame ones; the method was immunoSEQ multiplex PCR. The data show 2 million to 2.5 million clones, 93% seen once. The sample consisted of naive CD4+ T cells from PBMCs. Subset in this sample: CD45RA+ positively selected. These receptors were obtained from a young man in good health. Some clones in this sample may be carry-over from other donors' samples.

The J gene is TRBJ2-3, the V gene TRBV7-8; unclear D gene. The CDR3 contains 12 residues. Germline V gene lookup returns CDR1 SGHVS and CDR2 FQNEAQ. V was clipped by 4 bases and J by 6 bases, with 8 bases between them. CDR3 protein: CASSWVGDTQYF. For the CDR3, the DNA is TGTGCCAGCAGCTGGGTCGGGGATACGCAGTATTTT. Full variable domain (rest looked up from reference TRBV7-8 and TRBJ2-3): GAGVSQSPRYKVAKRGQDVALRCDPISGHVSLFWYQQALGQGPEFLTYFQNEAQLDKSGLPSDRFFAERPEGSVSTLKIQRTQQEDSAVYLCASSWVGDTQYFGPGTRLTVL.

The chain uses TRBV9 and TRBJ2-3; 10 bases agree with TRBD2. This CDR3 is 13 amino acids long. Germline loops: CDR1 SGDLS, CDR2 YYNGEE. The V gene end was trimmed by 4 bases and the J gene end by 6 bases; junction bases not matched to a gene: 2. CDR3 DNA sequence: TGTGCCAGCAGCCAAGCGGGAGGGGATACGCAGTATTTT. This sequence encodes CASSQAGGDTQYF.

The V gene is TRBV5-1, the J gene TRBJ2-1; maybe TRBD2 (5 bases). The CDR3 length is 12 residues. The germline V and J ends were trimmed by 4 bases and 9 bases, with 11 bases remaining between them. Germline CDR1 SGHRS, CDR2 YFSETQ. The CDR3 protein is CASSRGVGEQFF. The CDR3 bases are TGCGCCAGCAGCCGGGGAGTCGGTGAGCAGTTCTTC. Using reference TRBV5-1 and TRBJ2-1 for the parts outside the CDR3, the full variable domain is KAGVTQTPRYLIKTRGQQVTLSCSPISGHRSVSWYQQTPGQGLQFLFEYFSETQRNKGNFPGRFSGRQFSNSRSEMNVSTLELGDSALYLCASSRGVGEQFFGPGTRLTVL.

CDR3 coding DNA: TGTGCCAGCAACCTTAGGTCTGGGGCGGGGACCCAGTACTTC. This encodes CASNLRSGAGTQYF. The rearrangement joins TRBV13 to TRBJ2-5; D is tentatively TRBD1 or TRBD2 (5 bases each). V lost 7 bases and J lost 7, with 19 bases in between. There are 14 residues in the CDR3. Germline V gene lookup returns CDR1 PRHDT and CDR2 FYEKMQ (reference sequence).

This CDR3 reads CASLGDNSPLHF. The CDR3 DNA sequence: TGTGCCTCGCTTGGAGACAATTCACCCCTCCACTTT. V usage is TRBV30 and J usage is TRBJ1-6; D gene unclear. The CDR3 sequence is 12 residues long. V lost 7 bases and J lost 7, with 11 bases in between. Germline assignment: CDR1 GTSNPN and CDR2 SVGIG (reference sequence). Based on the CDR3 plus reference TRBV30 and TRBJ1-6, the full variable domain is SQTIHQWPATLVQPVGSPLSLECTVEGTSNPNLYWYRQAAGRGLQLLFYSVGIGQISSEVPQNLSASRPQDRQFILSSKKLLLSDSGFYLCASLGDNSPLHFGNGTRLTVT.

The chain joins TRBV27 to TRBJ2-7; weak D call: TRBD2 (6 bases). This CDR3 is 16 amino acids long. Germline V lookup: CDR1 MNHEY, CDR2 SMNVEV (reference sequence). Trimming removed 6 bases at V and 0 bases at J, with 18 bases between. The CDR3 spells CASRRRLAASSYEQYF. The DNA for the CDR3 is TGTGCCAGCAGAAGACGCTTAGCGGCTAGCTCCTACGAGCAGTACTTC.

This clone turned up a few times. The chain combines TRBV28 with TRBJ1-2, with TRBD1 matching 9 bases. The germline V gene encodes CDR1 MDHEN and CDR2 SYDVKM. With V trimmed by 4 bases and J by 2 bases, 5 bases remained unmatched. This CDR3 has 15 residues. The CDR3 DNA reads TGTGCCAGCAGTTCTGGGGGACAGGGAAACTATGGCTACACCTTC. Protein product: CASSSGGQGNYGYTF.

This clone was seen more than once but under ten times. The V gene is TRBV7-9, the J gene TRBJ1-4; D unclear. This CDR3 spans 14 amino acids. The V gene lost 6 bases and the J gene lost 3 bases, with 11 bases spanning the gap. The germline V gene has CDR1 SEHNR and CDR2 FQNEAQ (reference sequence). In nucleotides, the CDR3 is TGTGCCAGCAGGAACTCCGGAGCTAATGAAAAACTGTTTTTT. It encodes CASRNSGANEKLFF. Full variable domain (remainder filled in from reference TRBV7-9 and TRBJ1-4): DTGVSQNPRHKITKRGQNVTFRCDPISEHNRLYWYRQTLGQGPEFLTYFQNEAQLEKSRLLSDRFSAERPKGSFSTLEIQRTEQGDSAMYLCASRNSGANEKLFFGSGTQLSVL.

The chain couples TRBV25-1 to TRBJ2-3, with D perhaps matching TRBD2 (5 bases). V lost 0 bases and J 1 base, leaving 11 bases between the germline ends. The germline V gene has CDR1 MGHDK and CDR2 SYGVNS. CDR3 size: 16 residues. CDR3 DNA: TGTGCCAGCAGTGAATATATGAGGGTAGGCACAGATACGCAGTATTTT. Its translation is CASSEYMRVGTDTQYF.

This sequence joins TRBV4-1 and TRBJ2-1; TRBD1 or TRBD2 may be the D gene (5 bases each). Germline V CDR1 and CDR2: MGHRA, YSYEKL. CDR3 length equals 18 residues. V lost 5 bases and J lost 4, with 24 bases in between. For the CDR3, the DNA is TGCGCCAGCAGCACCCGGGGCCAAAGGACCCCGGGGTACAATGAGCAGTTCTTC. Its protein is CASSTRGQRTPGYNEQFF.

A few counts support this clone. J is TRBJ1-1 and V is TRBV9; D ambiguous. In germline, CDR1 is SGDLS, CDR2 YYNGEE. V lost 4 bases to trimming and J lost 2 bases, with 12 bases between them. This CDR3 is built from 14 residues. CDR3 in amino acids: CASSPRRGNTEAFF. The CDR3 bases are TGTGCCAGCAGCCCAAGGCGGGGTAACACTGAAGCTTTCTTT. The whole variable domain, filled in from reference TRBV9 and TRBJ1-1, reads DSGVTQTPKHLITATGQRVTLRCSPRSGDLSVYWYQQSLDQGLQFLIQYYNGEERAKGNILERFSAQQFPDLHSELNLSSLELGDSALYFCASSPRRGNTEAFFGQGTRLTVV.